This is a list of T cell receptor beta chains from one sample in a study of cytomegalovirus exposure and HLA in healthy donors. Libraries were prepared by immunoSEQ multiplex PCR; TCRdb keeps only in-frame clonotypes and omits some of them. The sample includes about 190,000 clones, around 83% of them seen just once. The sample consisted of PBMCs. All receptors come from a woman aged 18-29 years in good health and CMV-seronegative. Both conserved end residues are part of each CDR3. A D gene is named only where the DNA matches it firmly. Size values are once, few and many counts, or a class for expanded clones, and some rows have none.

clone size	V gene	J gene	D gene	CDR3 protein	CDR3 DNA
NA	TRBV27	TRBJ1-2	NA	CASSRGRGGYTF	TGTGCCAGCAGTCGGGGGAGGGGGGGCTACACCTTC
NA	TRBV19	TRBJ2-5	NA	CASSWGRGETQYF	TGTGCCAGTAGTTGGGGCAGGGGAGAGACCCAGTACTTC
NA	TRBV25-1	TRBJ1-4	NA	CASSEFDRGKLFF	TGTGCCAGCAGTGAATTCGACAGAGGAAAACTGTTTTTT
few	TRBV11-2	TRBJ2-5	NA	CASSLGSSQETQYF	TGTGCCAGCAGCTTAGGTTCGAGTCAAGAGACCCAGTACTTC
few	TRBV5-1	TRBJ1-1	NA	CASSLERGGITEAFF	TGCGCCAGCAGCTTGGAACGCGGGGGGATTACTGAAGCTTTCTTT
NA	TRBV18	TRBJ2-7	NA	CASSPRRSSYEQYF	TGTGCCAGCTCACCGCGGAGGAGCTCCTACGAGCAGTACTTC
NA	TRBV9	TRBJ2-3	TRBD2	CASSRLGTSTDTQYF	TGTGCCAGCAGCCGACTCGGGACTAGCACCGATACGCAGTATTTT
NA	TRBV28	TRBJ1-4	NA	CASNQPLGQINEKLFF	TGTGCCAGCAACCAACCACTGGGGCAGATTAATGAAAAACTGTTTTTT
NA	TRBV7-6	TRBJ1-5	NA	CASSAWGETREPQHF	TGTGCCAGCAGCGCTTGGGGCGAAACAAGGGAGCCCCAGCATTTT
NA	TRBV2	TRBJ2-1	TRBD2	CASREGSYNEQFF	TGTGCCAGTAGGGAGGGTTCCTACAATGAGCAGTTCTTC
NA	TRBV28	TRBJ2-1	NA	CASSRAYNEQFF	TGTGCCAGCAGTCGAGCCTACAATGAGCAGTTCTTC
NA	TRBV19	TRBJ1-5	TRBD1	CASTDRENQPQHF	TGTGCCAGTACGGACAGGGAAAATCAGCCCCAGCATTTT
NA	TRBV28	TRBJ2-2	NA	CASSFWGRDTGELFF	TGTGCCAGCAGTTTTTGGGGGCGCGACACCGGGGAGCTGTTTTTT
NA	TRBV30	TRBJ2-1	NA	CAWSPGVGDEQFF	TGTGCCTGGAGTCCAGGGGTTGGGGATGAGCAGTTCTTC
NA	TRBV19	TRBJ2-1	TRBD2	CASTGTSGRVEQFF	TGTGCCAGTACCGGGACTAGCGGGAGGGTTGAGCAGTTCTTC
NA	TRBV27	TRBJ2-7	NA	CASSFRSSYEQYF	TGTGCCAGCAGTTTTCGGAGCTCCTACGAGCAGTACTTC
NA	TRBV10-3	TRBJ2-2	TRBD1	CAISEWQGDDTGELFF	TGTGCCATCAGTGAGTGGCAGGGGGACGACACCGGGGAGCTGTTTTTT
once	TRBV29-1	TRBJ1-2	NA	CSVEGEDGYTF	TGCAGCGTTGAGGGGGAGGATGGCTACACCTTC
NA	TRBV2	TRBJ2-2	NA	CASSELTGDTGELFF	TGTGCCAGCAGTGAACTAACGGGGGACACCGGGGAGCTGTTTTTT
NA	TRBV2	TRBJ2-2	NA	CASRGGRNYGELFF	TGTGCCAGCAGGGGGGGACGAAACTACGGGGAGCTGTTTTTT
few	TRBV27	TRBJ2-7	NA	CASSPASESYEQYF	TGTGCCAGCAGCCCGGCTAGCGAGTCCTACGAGCAGTACTTC
NA	TRBV27	TRBJ2-6	NA	CASSLQGGGANVLTF	TGTGCCAGCAGCCTACAGGGTGGTGGGGCCAACGTCCTGACTTTC
few	TRBV11-2	TRBJ2-7	TRBD2	CASSLESGSGYEQYF	TGTGCCAGCAGCTTAGAGAGCGGGAGTGGCTACGAGCAGTACTTC
NA	TRBV2	TRBJ2-7	TRBD2	CASSASSGYSYEQYF	TGTGCCAGCAGTGCTTCTAGCGGGTACTCCTACGAGCAGTACTTC
NA	TRBV27	TRBJ2-7	NA	CASSLSQGLGEYEQYF	TGTGCCAGCAGTTTATCCCAGGGCCTAGGGGAATACGAGCAGTACTTC
NA	TRBV7-9	TRBJ2-5	NA	CASSPGILGAIQETQYF	TGTGCCAGCAGTCCGGGGATCCTGGGGGCGATCCAAGAGACCCAGTACTTC
NA	TRBV14	TRBJ2-1	TRBD2	CASSPWVAGDNEQFF	TGTGCCAGCAGCCCTTGGGTAGCGGGGGACAATGAGCAGTTCTTC
once	TRBV7-8	TRBJ1-4	NA	CASSLSGGEEKLFF	TGTGCCAGCAGCTTATCTGGGGGGGAGGAAAAACTGTTTTTT
NA	TRBV7-6	TRBJ1-1	NA	CASSLAGGLEAFF	TGTGCCAGCAGCTTAGCGGGGGGATTAGAAGCTTTCTTT
NA	TRBV7-8	TRBJ2-7	TRBD1	CASSRQGARGGEQYF	TGTGCCAGCAGTCGACAGGGGGCTAGGGGTGGCGAGCAGTACTTC
NA	TRBV7-9	TRBJ2-7	NA	CASSHRDEQYF	TGTGCCAGCAGCCACAGGGACGAGCAGTACTTC
NA	TRBV5-1	TRBJ2-1	TRBD1	CASSLGDRELSNEQFF	TGCGCCAGCAGCTTGGGAGACAGGGAATTGTCGAATGAGCAGTTCTTC
NA	TRBV19	TRBJ2-1	NA	CASSIGASIYNEQFF	TGTGCCAGTAGTATAGGCGCCTCGATCTACAATGAGCAGTTCTTC
NA	TRBV9	TRBJ2-7	NA	CASSGEPYYEQYF	TGTGCCAGCAGCGGAGAGCCGTACTACGAGCAGTACTTC
NA	TRBV7-9	TRBJ2-5	TRBD1	CASSLGGRGLKETQYF	TGTGCCAGCAGCTTAGGGGGCAGGGGGCTGAAAGAGACCCAGTACTTC
NA	TRBV5-6	TRBJ1-2	NA	CASSPTTQGWLRGYTF	TGTGCCAGCAGCCCCACAACGCAGGGGTGGTTGAGGGGCTACACCTTC
NA	TRBV4-1	TRBJ2-7	NA	CASSQESSGYYEQYF	TGCGCCAGCAGCCAAGAGTCCTCAGGATACTACGAGCAGTACTTC
NA	TRBV14	TRBJ1-1	NA	CASSGGGLGTEAFF	TGTGCCAGCAGCGGTGGGGGGTTGGGCACTGAAGCTTTCTTT
NA	TRBV7-9	TRBJ1-2	NA	CASSLWSEGSYGYTF	TGTGCCAGCAGCTTATGGTCGGAAGGGAGCTATGGCTACACCTTC
NA	TRBV5-4	TRBJ2-5	TRBD2	CASSLFAGGLGGLETQYF	TGTGCCAGCAGCTTGTTTGCGGGAGGGCTCGGGGGATTAGAGACCCAGTACTTC
NA	TRBV7-2	TRBJ2-1	TRBD2	CASSLGASGIYNEQFF	TGTGCCAGCAGCTTAGGGGCTAGCGGGATCTACAATGAGCAGTTCTTC
once	TRBV13	TRBJ2-7	TRBD2	CASSYQRGGEQYF	TGTGCCAGCAGCTACCAGCGGGGGGGAGAGCAGTACTTC
NA	TRBV2	TRBJ2-6	NA	CASPQGNGANVLTF	TGTGCCAGCCCACAGGGTAATGGGGCCAACGTCCTGACTTTC
NA	TRBV9	TRBJ2-2	TRBD2	CASSVGPGLADTGELFF	TGTGCCAGCAGCGTAGGCCCGGGACTAGCGGACACCGGGGAGCTGTTTTTT
NA	TRBV12-5	TRBJ1-3	NA	CASGPTGSGNTIYF	TGTGCTAGTGGTCCGACGGGCTCTGGAAACACCATATATTTT
NA	TRBV25-1	TRBJ1-2	TRBD1	CASSKGQGGGGYTF	TGTGCCAGCAGTAAAGGGCAGGGGGGTGGTGGCTACACCTTC
few	TRBV5-1	TRBJ1-6	NA	CASSLEGVSMGSPLHF	TGCGCCAGCAGCTTGGAAGGAGTTTCTATGGGTTCACCCCTCCACTTT
NA	TRBV7-9	TRBJ2-6	NA	CASSSGLGGANVLTF	TGTGCCAGCAGCTCAGGGTTGGGTGGGGCCAACGTCCTGACTTTC
NA	TRBV6-5	TRBJ1-2	NA	CASSWGTGDGYTF	TGTGCCAGCAGTTGGGGGACGGGGGATGGCTACACCTTC
NA	TRBV6-1	TRBJ1-1	TRBD1	CASRFQGETEAFF	TGTGCCAGCAGGTTCCAGGGGGAAACTGAAGCTTTCTTT
NA	TRBV7-9	TRBJ2-7	TRBD2	CASSGLAVSYEQYF	TGTGCCAGCAGTGGACTAGCGGTATCCTACGAGCAGTACTTC
NA	TRBV18	TRBJ2-7	NA	CASSSIDRFYEQYF	TGTGCCAGCTCGTCGATTGACAGATTCTACGAGCAGTACTTC
NA	TRBV19	TRBJ1-4	NA	CASSIGGGGANQNEKLFF	TGTGCCAGTAGTATCGGTGGAGGGGGGGCCAACCAAAATGAAAAACTGTTTTTT
NA	TRBV27	TRBJ2-1	TRBD2	CASSLSQAGGYFEQFF	TGTGCCAGCAGTTTATCGCAAGCGGGAGGGTATTTTGAGCAGTTCTTC
NA	TRBV6-1	TRBJ1-1	NA	CASSPRGNTEAFF	TGTGCCAGCAGCCCCAGGGGGAACACTGAAGCTTTCTTT